This is a list of T cell receptor beta chains from one sample in a study of T-cell reconstitution after alpha-beta-depleted transplantation in children. MiXCR, run by TCRdb on the PCR reads, gives a single entry per CDR3 protein. The sample includes around 140,000 distinct CDR3 sequences, 8.8% of them seen just once. The sample consisted of PBMCs, mostly from graft donor cells, taken 180 days after TCRalphabeta/CD19-depleted stem cell transplant. These receptors originate from a female patient aged 2 to 10 who had a stem cell transplant for congenital amegakaryocytic thrombocytopenia, so the T cells may come from the graft donor. Both conserved end residues are part of each CDR3. A D gene is named only where the DNA matches it firmly. Size tells how often a clone was seen (once, few, many) or the class of an expanded clone, and some rows leave it out.

CSAKEFGPGELFF | TGCAGTGCTAAAGAATTTGGGCCCGGGGAGCTGTTTTTT | TRBJ2-2 | TRBV20-1 | . | .
CASSLISHLTYEQYF | TGCGCCAGCAGCTTGATATCTCATCTTACCTACGAGCAGTACTTC | TRBJ2-7 | TRBV5-1 | many | .
CASSEVWTGRIGTQYF | TGTGCCAGCAGTGAAGTCTGGACAGGGCGGATTGGTACGCAGTATTTT | TRBJ2-3 | TRBV25-1 | . | TRBD1
CAIGLGLPGGTEAFF | TGTGCCATCGGCCTCGGGCTCCCCGGAGGGACTGAAGCTTTCTTT | TRBJ1-1 | TRBV5-2 | . | .
CAISDMAGGYEQYF | TGTGCCATCAGTGATATGGCGGGAGGATACGAGCAGTACTTC | TRBJ2-7 | TRBV10-3 | many | TRBD2
CASRPGLASYEQYF | TGTGCCAGCAGGCCGGGACTAGCGTCCTACGAGCAGTACTTC | TRBJ2-7 | TRBV28 | many | TRBD2
CASSLGAGRYEQYF | TGTGCCAGCAGCTTAGGGGCAGGGAGGTACGAGCAGTACTTC | TRBJ2-7 | TRBV7-2 | . | .
CSLYSAQETQYF | TGCAGTCTTTATTCGGCCCAAGAGACCCAGTACTTC | TRBJ2-5 | TRBV20-1 | many | .
CASSLVIRSYEQYF | TGTGCCAGCAGCTTGGTAATCCGCTCCTACGAGCAGTACTTC | TRBJ2-7 | TRBV5-6 | many | .
CSARAPSTSGNTIYF | TGCAGTGCTAGAGCCCCGAGCACCTCTGGAAACACCATATATTTT | TRBJ1-3 | TRBV20-1 | many | .
CASSDSIWSTDTQYF | TGTGCCAGCAGTGACTCGATTTGGAGCACAGATACGCAGTATTTT | TRBJ2-3 | TRBV6-4 | . | .
CASRDSFTGELFF | TGTGCCAGCAGGGATTCATTCACCGGGGAGCTGTTTTTT | TRBJ2-2 | TRBV28 | many | .
CAISARTGARNTIYF | TGTGCCATCAGTGCCCGGACAGGGGCTAGAAACACCATATATTTT | TRBJ1-3 | TRBV10-3 | many | TRBD1
CASSPETLETQYF | TGTGCCAGCAGCCCAGAAACCTTAGAGACCCAGTACTTC | TRBJ2-5 | TRBV9 | many | .
CASSSGPGGRETQYF | TGTGCCAGCAGTTCCGGCCCAGGGGGCAGGGAGACCCAGTACTTC | TRBJ2-5 | TRBV12-3/TRBV12-4 | . | TRBD1
CASSYSPTYEQYF | TGTGCCAGCAGTTACTCCCCGACCTACGAGCAGTACTTC | TRBJ2-7 | TRBV6-6 | many | .
CSARNQATDTQYF | TGCAGTGCTAGAAATCAGGCCACAGATACGCAGTATTTT | TRBJ2-3 | TRBV20-1 | . | .
CSAKGGMNTEAFF | TGCAGTGCTAAAGGAGGGATGAACACTGAAGCTTTCTTT | TRBJ1-1 | TRBV20-1 | many | .
CSAPMRTYNEQFF | TGCAGTGCTCCTATGAGGACCTACAATGAGCAGTTCTTC | TRBJ2-1 | TRBV20-1 | . | .
CASSQGRGSYNSPLHF | TGCGCCAGCAGCCAAGGACGGGGCTCCTATAATTCACCCCTCCACTTT | TRBJ1-6 | TRBV4-3 | . | .